The clone carrying this T cell receptor (beta chain) appeared once. This sample stems from a study of blood T cell repertoires in COVID-19. Study information: The cDNA or gDNA used as material had been derived from T cells, B-cell-depleted T cells, or PBMCs.

In the study's own analysis: Estimation of nucleated cell counts relied on the amplification of reference gene primers. Using immunoSEQ multiplex PCR, the repertoire was profiled, and TCRdb retains in-frame clones only, with some absent. Clone size and V and J calls were adopted from that table, with D and trimming inferred from the DNA. The table has 200,000 to 250,000 clones, approximately 90% seen once. The CDR3 has 15 amino acids. Germline-derived CDR1 and CDR2 are LGHNA and YNFKEQ. Deletions cut 0 bases from V and 0 bases from J, with 7 bases between. This receptor was taken from a man under 40 with COVID-19, enrolled during active disease. Sequencing input: peripheral blood. This sequence joins TRBV4-2 and TRBJ2-3; D call uncertain. CDR3 residues: CASSQELTSTDTQYF. The CDR3 nucleotides read TGTGCCAGCAGCCAAGAATTAACTAGCACAGATACGCAGTATTTT.